The 27 T cell receptor beta chains reported below all come from one sample, sequenced in a study of monozygotic twins with inflammatory bowel disease. TCRdb re-called the 5' RACE reads; one entry per CDR3 protein, DNA not given. This sample's table reports approximately 140,000 distinct CDR3 sequences. Sequenced input: blood. These receptors were collected from a human donor with ulcerative colitis or Crohn's disease, or a healthy co-twin of an affected twin (not recorded which).

The chain is built from TRBV20-1 and TRBJ1-5; TCRdb's D gene call, TRBD1, goes unchecked for lack of DNA. This CDR3 has 14 amino acids. Germline V gene data show CDR1 as DFQATT and CDR2 as SNEGSKA (reference sequence). The CDR3 here is CSASPGDSNQPQHF.

CDR3 sequence: CASSLGNSPLHF. The chain combines TRBV5-1 with TRBJ1-6. This CDR3 is built from 12 residues. Germline-derived CDR1 and CDR2 are SGHRS and YFSETQ.

The gene calls are TRBV4-2 and TRBJ2-1; TCRdb lists TRBD1, though no DNA is available to test this call. The CDR3 contains 15 residues. Per germline, CDR1 LGHNA and CDR2 YNFKEQ. CDR3 amino acids: CASSRNRDSYNEQFF.

The V call is TRBV20-1, the J call TRBJ1-4. Germline values: CDR1 DFQATT, CDR2 SNEGSKA (reference sequence). The CDR3 is made up of 12 amino acids. Here the CDR3 reads CSARDHLVKLFF.

The gene calls are TRBV2 and TRBJ2-1; without DNA, the TCRdb call of TRBD1 cannot be checked. In germline, CDR1 is SNHLY, CDR2 FYNNEI. This CDR3 comprises 14 residues. This chain's CDR3 is CASSAGTLGNEQFF.

This chain joins TRBV12-3 or TRBV12-4 and TRBJ2-7; the D call from TCRdb, TRBD1, cannot be confirmed without DNA. This CDR3 contains 14 residues. This chain's CDR3 is CASRGRGGTYEQYF.

This chain joins TRBV4-2 and TRBJ2-1; TCRdb's assignment of TRBD2 cannot be checked, as there is no DNA. Germline CDR1 is LGHNA and CDR2 is YNFKEQ. This CDR3 region has 17 residues. CDR3 region: CASSPMTSGSSYNEQFF.

The chain employs TRBV7-9 and TRBJ1-2; the D call of TRBD1 rests on TCRdb alone, since no DNA is present to check it. This CDR3 is 15 amino acids long. Looked up from germline, CDR1 is SEHNR and CDR2 is FQNEAQ (reference sequence). The CDR3 spells CASSPRTGVNYGYTF.

This chain joins TRBV5-4 and TRBJ2-3; TCRdb indicates TRBD1, and absent DNA this call remains unverified. Germline V lookup: CDR1 SGHNT, CDR2 YYREEE (reference sequence). The CDR3 is 18 residues long. CDR3 amino acids: CASSLFPRDGPSTDTQYF.

This chain joins TRBV18 and TRBJ1-2; TCRdb's assignment of TRBD1 cannot be checked, as there is no DNA. This CDR3 region has 15 residues. Germline CDR1 and CDR2: KGHSH and LQKENI. CDR3 sequence: CASSPELGSGYGYTF.

This rearrangement joins TRBV20-1 to TRBJ2-7; checking the TCRdb D call of TRBD2 is not possible without DNA. Germline assignment: CDR1 DFQATT and CDR2 SNEGSKA (reference sequence). This CDR3 has 14 amino acids. The CDR3 is CSARVRGVGYEQYF.

The chain recombines TRBV5-1 with TRBJ2-2. CDR1 and CDR2 from the germline V gene are SGHRS and YFSETQ. CDR3 length: 12 residues. CDR3 sequence reads: CASSAGPGELFF. Drawing the rest from reference TRBV5-1 and TRBJ2-2, the complete variable domain is KAGVTQTPRYLIKTRGQQVTLSCSPISGHRSVSWYQQTPGQGLQFLFEYFSETQRNKGNFPGRFSGRQFSNSRSEMNVSTLELGDSALYLCASSAGPGELFFGEGSRLTVL.

The chain links TRBV5-1 to TRBJ2-3; the D call from TCRdb, TRBD2, cannot be confirmed without DNA. The CDR3 loop spans 15 amino acids. Germline V CDR1 and CDR2: SGHRS, YFSETQ. CDR3 protein: CAGSQGGTLTDTQYF.

The V call is TRBV5-1, the J call TRBJ1-2; the D call from TCRdb, TRBD1, cannot be confirmed without DNA. This CDR3 comprises 14 residues. The germline CDR1 and CDR2 sequences are SGHRS and YFSETQ. CDR3 sequence reads: CASSLQGFNYGYTF.

The chain recombines TRBV7-8 with TRBJ2-1; there is no DNA to check the TCRdb D call of TRBD2. The CDR3 runs to 15 residues. From germline, CDR1 is SGHVS and CDR2 FQNEAQ. The CDR3 protein is CASSRNRGGHNEQFF. Full variable domain (missing parts from reference TRBV7-8 and TRBJ2-1): GAGVSQSPRYKVAKRGQDVALRCDPISGHVSLFWYQQALGQGPEFLTYFQNEAQLDKSGLPSDRFFAERPEGSVSTLKIQRTQQEDSAVYLCASSRNRGGHNEQFFGPGTRLTVL.

This chain uses TRBV4-2 with TRBJ2-1. Germline V gives CDR1 LGHNA, CDR2 YNFKEQ. This CDR3 is built from 15 residues. The CDR3 loop is CASSQDRDSYNEQFF.

The chain is built from TRBV7-9 and TRBJ2-3; TCRdb calls TRBD2, which cannot be checked without DNA. CDR3 length: 17 residues. Germline CDR1 SEHNR, CDR2 FQNEAQ (reference sequence). CDR3 protein: CASSPRTSGGSTDTQYF.

The J gene is TRBJ1-5, the V gene TRBV10-3; lacking DNA, the TRBD1 call made by TCRdb goes unchecked. Germline V gene lookup returns CDR1 ENHRY and CDR2 SYGVKD. The CDR3 loop spans 16 amino acids. The CDR3 region is CAISELMGGSNQPQHF.

The chain couples TRBV7-2 to TRBJ1-4. The CDR3 totals 13 residues. CDR1 is SGHTA, CDR2 FQGNSA, per germline. This CDR3 is CASSLDPTAGLFF. The whole variable domain, filled in from reference TRBV7-2 and TRBJ1-4, reads GAGVSQSPSNKVTEKGKDVELRCDPISGHTALYWYRQSLGQGLEFLIYFQGNSAPDKSGLPSDRFSAERTGGSVSTLTIQRTQQEDSAVYLCASSLDPTAGLFFGSGTQLSVL.

This clonotype ranks as medium-sized in terms of frequency. The chain recombines TRBV7-2 with TRBJ2-5. The germline V gene encodes CDR1 SGHTA and CDR2 FQGNSA. The CDR3 has 12 amino acids. The CDR3 is CASSSSRETQYF.

This rearrangement joins TRBV12-3 or TRBV12-4 to TRBJ1-3. The CDR3 is 16 residues long. The CDR3 sequence is CASSSPGRGSGNTIYF.

The CDR3 here is CASGREGNEKLFF. The J gene is TRBJ1-4, the V gene TRBV5-1. Germline assignment: CDR1 SGHRS and CDR2 YFSETQ. The CDR3 totals 13 residues.

This chain joins TRBV7-8 and TRBJ2-7. The CDR3 covers 13 residues. Germline values: CDR1 SGHVS, CDR2 FQNEAQ. CDR3 region: CASSFGPSYEQYF.

This chain connects TRBV7-9 to TRBJ1-2; TCRdb's D call, TRBD1, is unchecked because there is no DNA. The germline CDR1 and CDR2 sequences are SEHNR and FQNEAQ (reference sequence). The CDR3 is made up of 14 amino acids. The CDR3 loop is CASSPETGLYGYTF.

V is TRBV5-4 and J is TRBJ1-1; there is no DNA to check the TCRdb D call of TRBD1. This CDR3 region has 14 residues. The germline CDR1 and CDR2 sequences are SGHNT and YYREEE (reference sequence). CDR3 loop: CASSAGQGLTEAFF.

This chain's CDR3 is CASSFAETYEQYF. This sequence joins TRBV12-3 or TRBV12-4 and TRBJ2-7. This CDR3 is built from 13 residues.

The V gene is TRBV5-1, the J gene TRBJ2-5; TCRdb names TRBD1, which stays unverified in the absence of DNA. The CDR3 is made up of 13 amino acids. Per germline, CDR1 SGHRS and CDR2 YFSETQ. CDR3: CASSGTVEETQYF.